What follows are 30 T cell receptor beta chains derived from one specimen sequenced in a study of T cells in Graves' hyperthyroidism and ophthalmopathy. RNA transcripts yielded amplified TCR beta CDR3 regions. An initial round of RT-PCR targeting the TCR CDR3 relied on the HTBI primer set. TCRdb processed the multiplex PCR reads anew with MiXCR; each CDR3 protein has one entry. In the table there are some 550,000 distinct CDR3 sequences, roughly 16% of which are singletons. Source material: blood. The receptors were gathered from a woman in her thirties or forties with Graves' ophthalmopathy.

The sample holds many counts of this clonotype. The chain combines TRBV7-8 with TRBJ2-5, with D possibly matching TRBD1 (5 bases). Germline loops: CDR1 SGHVS, CDR2 FQNEAQ. CDR3 length: 15 residues. V lost 7 bases to trimming and J lost 2 bases, with 17 bases between them. In nucleotides, the CDR3 is TGTGCCAGCACAAAGCTGTACAGGTCGCAAGAGACCCAGTACTTC. Amino acids: CASTKLYRSQETQYF.

This clonotype occurred a few times. The chain carries TRBV12-3 or TRBV12-4 and TRBJ2-1, with D hard to call. The CDR3 extends over 13 amino acids. V was shortened by 2 bases and J by 10 bases, with 12 bases between the two germline ends. In DNA, the CDR3 is TGTGCCAGCAGTTTATTGGGAATTGGGGAGCAGTTCTTC. Amino acids: CASSLLGIGEQFF.

This clonotype has a count of ten or more. The CDR3, as DNA: TGTGCCAGCAGTCCTCGGAGGGCCAGCGTCTACAATGAGCAGTTCTTC. Translated: CASSPRRASVYNEQFF. The chain carries TRBV27 and TRBJ2-1; tentatively, D is TRBD2 (6 bases). The CDR3 contains 16 residues. Per germline, CDR1 MNHEY and CDR2 SMNVEV (reference sequence). V lost 5 bases, J lost 3 bases, and 17 bases lay in between.

This clonotype came up a few times. The V and J genes are TRBV7-3 and TRBJ1-1, with 7 bases aligning to TRBD1. CDR1 and CDR2 from the germline V gene are SGHTA and FQGTGA. Trimming took 5 bases from V and 6 from J; bases not matched to a gene: 6. The CDR3 sequence is 13 residues long. The CDR3 DNA follows: TGTGCCAGCAGCCAACAGGGGATTCCTGAAGCTTTCTTT. Translation: CASSQQGIPEAFF. The variable domain in full, completed from reference TRBV7-3 and TRBJ1-1, reads GAGVSQTPSNKVTEKGKYVELRCDPISGHTALYWYRQSLGQGPEFLIYFQGTGAADDSGLPNDRFFAVRPEGSVSTLKIQRTERGDSAVYLCASSQQGIPEAFFGQGTRLTVV.

This clonotype was counted at least ten times. V usage is TRBV2 and J usage is TRBJ1-5; TRBD1 matches at 7 bases. From germline, CDR1 is SNHLY and CDR2 FYNNEI. The CDR3 has 15 residues. J lost 3 bases, V lost 3 bases, and 5 bases had no gene match. CDR3: CASSERQGFNQPQHF. The CDR3 bases are TGTGCCAGCAGTGAGAGACAGGGATTCAATCAGCCCCAGCATTTT.

The chain couples TRBV5-1 to TRBJ2-7; 7 positions match TRBD1. J lost 5 bases, V lost 9 bases, and 5 bases had no gene match. Germline V gene sequence: CDR1 SGHRS, CDR2 YFSETQ. The CDR3 consists of 11 residues. The chain's CDR3 is CANRQGNEQYF. CDR3 in DNA: TGCGCCAATAGACAGGGAAACGAGCAGTACTTC.

This clonotype came up a few times. The V call is TRBV4-1, the J call TRBJ2-2; no firm D call. The CDR3 is 15 residues long. Germline V gives CDR1 MGHRA, CDR2 YSYEKL. Deletions cut 4 bases from V and 2 bases from J, with 11 bases between. The CDR3, as DNA: TGCGCCAGCAGCCTCAAGGGAATTAACACCGGGGAGCTGTTTTTT. This gives the protein CASSLKGINTGELFF.

Note on this clonotype: Since a much larger clone is just one base distant, this may be a read error. The rearrangement joins TRBV25-1 to TRBJ2-2; a weak D match, TRBD1 (6 bases). Germline CDR1 reads MGHDK; CDR2 reads SYGVNS. Trimming removed 2 bases at V and 3 bases at J, with 7 bases between. The CDR3 totals 14 residues. Here the CDR3 reads CASSEGGDTGELFF. Here the CDR3 DNA reads TGTGCCAGCAGTGAAGGGGGCGACACCGGGGAGCTGTTTTTT.

Worth noting for this clonotype: Compared with germline, one end of the junction differs, possibly owing to a read error. The V and J genes are TRBV7-2 and TRBJ2-7, with D uncertain. Germline V gene sequence: CDR1 SGHTA, CDR2 FQGNSA. CDR3 size: 12 residues. As DNA, the CDR3 is TGTCCCAGCAGCTCCTCCGGCTACGAGCAGTACTTC. As protein: CPSSSSGYEQYF.

There are a few counts of this clonotype. This rearrangement joins TRBV19 to TRBJ1-5; the match to TRBD1 covers 8 bases. Germline assignment: CDR1 LNHDA and CDR2 SQIVND (reference sequence). This CDR3 comprises 16 residues. With 4 bases clipped from V and 2 bases from J, the junction kept 7 bases outside the gene matches. The CDR3 loop is CASSTTGVEGNQPQHF. The CDR3, as DNA: TGTGCCAGTAGTACGACAGGGGTCGAGGGCAATCAGCCCCAGCATTTT.

This clonotype was seen at least ten times. The chain couples TRBV30 to TRBJ1-5; TRBD1 might be the D (6 bases). Germline V gene sequence: CDR1 GTSNPN, CDR2 SVGIG (reference sequence). CDR3 size: 16 residues. V lost 2 bases to trimming and J lost 0 bases, with 14 bases between them. Here the CDR3 DNA reads TGTGCCTGGAGTACGACAGGCACCTATAGCAATCAGCCCCAGCATTTT. Translation gives CAWSTTGTYSNQPQHF.

The V and J genes are TRBV9 and TRBJ2-5, with unresolved D. Germline-derived CDR1 and CDR2 are SGDLS and YYNGEE. This CDR3 contains 13 residues. Deletions cut 0 bases from V and 5 bases from J, with 8 bases between. The CDR3 bases are TGTGCCAGCAGCGTAGCAGAAAGGGAGACCCAGTACTTC. Translation: CASSVAERETQYF.

The DNA of the CDR3 is TGTGCCAGCAATCGGACAGAACCTATCGGCTACGAGCAGTACTTC. Amino acids: CASNRTEPIGYEQYF. The genes are TRBV6-1 and TRBJ2-7, with TRBD1 as a possible D gene (6 bases). The V end was cut by 7 bases, the J end by 3 bases, with 19 bases between. In germline, CDR1 is MNHNS, CDR2 SASEGT. CDR3 size: 15 residues.

This rearrangement joins TRBV5-1 to TRBJ2-2; perhaps TRBD1 as D (6 bases). This CDR3 comprises 15 residues. Germline V gene sequence: CDR1 SGHRS, CDR2 YFSETQ. V dropped 3 bases and J dropped 6 bases, with 15 bases sitting between them. The CDR3 nucleotides are TGCGCCAGCAGCTGGGACAACAATATAGCCGGGGAGCTGTTTTTT. Its protein product is CASSWDNNIAGELFF.

This clonotype was counted only a few times. The chain combines TRBV6-1 with TRBJ2-2; no definite D call. Trimming stripped 7 bases from V and 1 base from J, with 7 bases between. Germline-derived CDR1 and CDR2 are MNHNS and SASEGT. This CDR3 region has 13 residues. CDR3 protein: CASIRGNTGELFF. CDR3 sequence (DNA): TGTGCCAGCATACGCGGGAACACCGGGGAGCTGTTTTTT.

V usage is TRBV5-1 and J usage is TRBJ1-2; D gene ambiguous. Trimming removed 0 bases at V and 0 bases at J, with 9 bases between. CDR1 is SGHRS, CDR2 YFSETQ, per germline. The length of the CDR3 is 15 residues. The CDR3 here is CASSLASDSNYGYTF. CDR3 DNA sequence: TGCGCCAGCAGCTTGGCGTCAGATTCTAACTATGGCTACACCTTC.

There are a few counts of this clonotype. The chain is built from TRBV6-1 and TRBJ1-1, with no clear D. Germline V gene data show CDR1 as MNHNS and CDR2 as SASEGT. The CDR3 runs 10 residues. V was trimmed by 6 bases and J by 8 bases, leaving 7 bases between them. The CDR3 DNA follows: TGTGCCAGCAGGAGCAGGGAAGCTTTCTTT. Translated, it gives CASRSREAFF.

This clonotype was recorded many times. The chain carries TRBV28 and TRBJ2-3; 7 bases line up with TRBD1. This CDR3 region has 16 residues. V shed 1 base and J 2 bases; nucleotides not matched to a gene: 6. The germline V gene has CDR1 MDHEN and CDR2 SYDVKM. CDR3 nucleotide sequence: TGTGCCAGCAGTTTATCCGACAGGGCGGTCACAGATACGCAGTATTTT. Translated: CASSLSDRAVTDTQYF.

This clonotype was seen a few times. The chain employs TRBV9 and TRBJ1-2; D remains ambiguous. Germline V gene data show CDR1 as SGDLS and CDR2 as YYNGEE. V gave up 2 bases and J gave up 3 bases, with 5 bases separating them. This CDR3 is built from 12 residues. The CDR3 loop is CASSVDDYGYTF. The CDR3, as DNA: TGTGCCAGCAGCGTTGATGACTATGGCTACACCTTC.

The chain has TRBV24-1 and TRBJ2-3; 8 nucleotides align to TRBD2. The CDR3 contains 19 residues. With V trimmed by 4 bases and J by 0 bases, 14 bases remained unmatched. Per the germline V gene, CDR1 is KGHDR and CDR2 is SFDVKD. CDR3 residues: CATSDGLAPTGTSTDTQYF. Written as DNA, the CDR3 is TGTGCCACCAGTGACGGACTAGCACCCACGGGGACTAGCACAGATACGCAGTATTTT.

This clonotype was counted at least ten times. The J gene is TRBJ2-1, the V gene TRBV20-1, with 9 bases fitting TRBD2. CDR1 is DFQATT and CDR2 is SNEGSKA in the germline V gene (reference sequence). This CDR3 is 15 amino acids long. V lost 6 bases to trimming and J lost 6 bases; unmatched junction nucleotides: 12. The CDR3 coding sequence is TGCAGTGCCCCAAACGGGGCGGGGGGGTCCAATGAGCAGTTCTTC. This codes for CSAPNGAGGSNEQFF.

Comments on this clonotype: A much larger clone sits a single nucleotide away, making a read error possible. The chain recombines TRBV7-2 with TRBJ2-2; D could derive from TRBD1 or TRBD2 (5 bases each). Trimming removed 5 bases from V and 5 bases from J, with 15 bases in between. The CDR3 extends over 15 amino acids. Germline CDR1 reads SGHTA; CDR2 reads FQGNSA. This CDR3 is CASSPRTRRTGELFF. CDR3 DNA: TGTGCCAGCAGCCCCCGGACAAGGAGGACCGGGGAGCTGTTTTTT.

This chain joins TRBV2 and TRBJ2-6; D perhaps matches TRBD1 (5 bases). V gave up 2 bases and J gave up 2 bases, with 10 bases separating them. Per germline, CDR1 SNHLY and CDR2 FYNNEI. This CDR3 has 16 amino acids. This CDR3 reads CASSEQGLPGANVLTF. CDR3 DNA: TGTGCCAGCAGTGAACAGGGTCTCCCTGGGGCCAACGTCCTGACTTTC.

This clonotype has at least ten counts. J is TRBJ2-1 and V is TRBV6-6; 12 bases are a match to TRBD2. Germline CDR1 MNHNY, CDR2 SVGAGI (reference sequence). Trimming removed 2 bases from V and 6 bases from J; junction bases left unmatched: 2. This CDR3 region has 15 residues. CDR3 bases: TGTGCCAGCAGTTACGGGACTAGCGGGCTCAATGAGCAGTTCTTC. Its translation: CASSYGTSGLNEQFF.

The V call is TRBV7-3, the J call TRBJ2-7; D is uncertain. Germline CDR1 SGHTA, CDR2 FQGTGA. This CDR3 contains 12 residues. V gave up 8 bases and J gave up 6 bases, with 14 bases separating them. The CDR3 is CASPLMGAEQYF. The CDR3 DNA follows: TGTGCCAGCCCACTGATGGGCGCCGAGCAGTACTTC.

This clonotype was picked up many times. The CDR3 DNA sequence: TGTGCCAGCAGCCCCGTGACTAGGACCGATGAGCAGTTCTTC. Residues: CASSPVTRTDEQFF. J is TRBJ2-1 and V is TRBV3-1, with D maybe TRBD2 (6 bases). The V gene's germline CDR1 is LGHDT and CDR2 YNNKEL (reference sequence). The CDR3 consists of 14 residues. Between the trimmed V and J ends, which lost 4 bases and 8 bases, there was a span of 15 bases.

This clonotype was counted ten times or more. This chain uses TRBV18 with TRBJ2-1; D is perhaps TRBD1 (5 bases). This CDR3 spans 14 amino acids. V lost 3 bases, J lost 6 bases, and 12 bases lay in between. Germline lookup yields CDR1 KGHSH and CDR2 LQKENI. The CDR3 DNA is TGTGCCAGCTCACCCAGACAGTTTTCCAATGAGCAGTTCTTC. Translation gives CASSPRQFSNEQFF.

This clonotype was seen repeatedly, ten times or more. The chain recombines TRBV2 with TRBJ1-2, with 8 bases fitting TRBD1. The CDR3 length is 12 residues. Germline CDR1 is SNHLY and CDR2 is FYNNEI. With 10 bases clipped from V and 6 bases from J, the junction kept 7 bases outside the gene matches. CDR3 nucleotide sequence: TGTGCCAACCCAGGGGGCGAGGATGGCTACACCTTC. Translated, it gives CANPGGEDGYTF.

This clonotype was recorded at least ten times. CDR3 protein: CASSFTGTSNIQYF. The CDR3 DNA follows: TGTGCCAGCAGCTTCACCGGGACAAGCAACATTCAGTACTTC. The chain links TRBV7-9 to TRBJ2-4; TRBD1 is a possible D gene (6 bases). The CDR3 covers 14 residues. V lost 3 bases to trimming and J lost 7 bases, with 13 bases between them. The V gene's germline CDR1 is SEHNR and CDR2 FQNEAQ (reference sequence).

The table lists this clonotype with many counts. V usage is TRBV3-1 and J usage is TRBJ1-5; the D gene is possibly TRBD1 (6 bases). This CDR3 is 15 amino acids long. The V end was cut by 0 bases, the J end by 4 bases, with 10 bases between. Germline V gene lookup returns CDR1 LGHDT and CDR2 YNNKEL (reference sequence). The DNA of the CDR3 is TGTGCCAGCAGCCAAGATTACAGGGTGAATCAGCCCCAGCATTTT. It yields the protein CASSQDYRVNQPQHF.